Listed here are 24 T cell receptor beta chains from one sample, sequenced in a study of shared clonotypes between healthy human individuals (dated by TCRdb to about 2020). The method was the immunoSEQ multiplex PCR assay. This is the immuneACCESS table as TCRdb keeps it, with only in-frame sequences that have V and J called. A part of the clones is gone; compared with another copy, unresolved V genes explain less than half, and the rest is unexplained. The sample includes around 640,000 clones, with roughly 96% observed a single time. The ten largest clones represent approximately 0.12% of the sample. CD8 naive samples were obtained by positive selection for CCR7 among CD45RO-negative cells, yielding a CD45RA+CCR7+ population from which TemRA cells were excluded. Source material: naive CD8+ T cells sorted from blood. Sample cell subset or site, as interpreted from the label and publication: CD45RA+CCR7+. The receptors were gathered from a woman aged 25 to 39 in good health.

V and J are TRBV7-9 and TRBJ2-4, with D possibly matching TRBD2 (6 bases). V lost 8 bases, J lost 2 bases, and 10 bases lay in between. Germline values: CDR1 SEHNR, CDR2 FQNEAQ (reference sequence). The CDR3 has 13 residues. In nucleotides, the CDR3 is TGTGCCAGCTCGGGGGTCCCCAAAAACATTCAGTACTTC. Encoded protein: CASSGVPKNIQYF.

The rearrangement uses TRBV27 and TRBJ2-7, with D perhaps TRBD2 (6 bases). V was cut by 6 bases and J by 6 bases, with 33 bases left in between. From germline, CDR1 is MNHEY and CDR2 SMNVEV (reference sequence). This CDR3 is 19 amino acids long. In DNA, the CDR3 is TGTGCCAGCAGCCACCTATACCCGACCACTAGCTCCGCGGCCGGCGAGCAGTACTTC. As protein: CASSHLYPTTSSAAGEQYF.

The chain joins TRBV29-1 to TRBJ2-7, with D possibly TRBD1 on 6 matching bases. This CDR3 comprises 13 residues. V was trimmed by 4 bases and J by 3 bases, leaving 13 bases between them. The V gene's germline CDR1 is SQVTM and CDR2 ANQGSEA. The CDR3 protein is CSVANRAYYEQYF. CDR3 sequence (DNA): TGCAGCGTTGCGAACAGGGCCTACTACGAGCAGTACTTC.

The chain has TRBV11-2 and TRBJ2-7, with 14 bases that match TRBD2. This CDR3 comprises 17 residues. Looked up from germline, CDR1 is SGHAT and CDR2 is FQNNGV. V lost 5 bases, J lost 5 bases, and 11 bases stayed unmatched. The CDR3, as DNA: TGTGCCAGCAGCCCATCCGGGACTAGCGGGAGTGCCAACGAGCAGTACTTC. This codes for CASSPSGTSGSANEQYF.

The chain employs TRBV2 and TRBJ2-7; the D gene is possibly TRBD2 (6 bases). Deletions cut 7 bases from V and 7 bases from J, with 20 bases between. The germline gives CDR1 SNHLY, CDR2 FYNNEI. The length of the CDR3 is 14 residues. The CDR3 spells CASKADGGLGEQYF. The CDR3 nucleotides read TGTGCCAGCAAAGCGGACGGGGGTCTTGGTGAGCAGTACTTC.

For the CDR3, the DNA is TGCGCCAGCTACTGGGCTAGCGGAAGGGGAACATCCTACAATGAGCAGTTCTTC. It encodes CASYWASGRGTSYNEQFF. The chain links TRBV10-2 to TRBJ2-1; TRBD2 matches 7 bases. The CDR3 has 18 amino acids. Germline V gives CDR1 WSHSY, CDR2 SAAADI. The V segment lost 8 bases and the J segment 1 base; nucleotides outside the gene matches: 17.

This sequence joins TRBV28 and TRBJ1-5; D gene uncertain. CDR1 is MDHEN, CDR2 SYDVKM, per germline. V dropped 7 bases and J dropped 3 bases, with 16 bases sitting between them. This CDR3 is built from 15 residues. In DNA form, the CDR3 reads TGTGCCAGCACCATTAGAGGAGCCTACAATCAGCCCCAGCATTTT. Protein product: CASTIRGAYNQPQHF.

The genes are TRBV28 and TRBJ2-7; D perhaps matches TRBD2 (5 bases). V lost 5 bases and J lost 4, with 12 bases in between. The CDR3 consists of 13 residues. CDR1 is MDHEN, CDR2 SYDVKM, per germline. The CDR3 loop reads CASSHQDYYEQYF. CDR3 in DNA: TGTGCCAGCAGTCACCAAGACTATTACGAGCAGTACTTC.

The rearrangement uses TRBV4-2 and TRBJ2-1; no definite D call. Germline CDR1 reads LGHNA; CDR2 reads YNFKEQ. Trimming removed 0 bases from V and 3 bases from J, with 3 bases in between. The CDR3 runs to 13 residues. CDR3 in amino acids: CASSQEVYNEQFF. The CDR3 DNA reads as TGTGCCAGCAGCCAAGAGGTCTACAATGAGCAGTTCTTC.

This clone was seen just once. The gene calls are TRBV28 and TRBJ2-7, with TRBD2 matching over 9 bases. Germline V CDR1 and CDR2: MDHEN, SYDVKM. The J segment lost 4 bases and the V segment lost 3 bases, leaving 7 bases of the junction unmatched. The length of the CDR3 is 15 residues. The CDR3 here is CASSFFKTSGYEQYF. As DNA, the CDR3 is TGTGCCAGCAGTTTTTTCAAGACTAGCGGATACGAGCAGTACTTC.

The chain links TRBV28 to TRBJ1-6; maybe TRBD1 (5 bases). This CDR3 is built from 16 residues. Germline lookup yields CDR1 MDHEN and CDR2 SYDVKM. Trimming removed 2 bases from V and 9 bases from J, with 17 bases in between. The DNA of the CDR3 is TGTGCCAGCAGTTTACGGGGAGGGGAGTTGGTTTCACCCCTCCACTTT. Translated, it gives CASSLRGGELVSPLHF. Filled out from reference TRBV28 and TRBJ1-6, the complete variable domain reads DVKVTQSSRYLVKRTGEKVFLECVQDMDHENMFWYRQDPGLGLRLIYFSYDVKMKEKGDIPEGYSVSREKKERFSLILESASTNQTSMYLCASSLRGGELVSPLHFGNGTRLTVT.

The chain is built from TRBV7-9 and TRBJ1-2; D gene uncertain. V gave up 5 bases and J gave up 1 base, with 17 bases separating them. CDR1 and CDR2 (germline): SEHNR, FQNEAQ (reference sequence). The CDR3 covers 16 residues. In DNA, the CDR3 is TGTGCCAGCAGCCCTAGTGAGGCTACTTTTAACTATGGCTACACCTTC. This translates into CASSPSEATFNYGYTF. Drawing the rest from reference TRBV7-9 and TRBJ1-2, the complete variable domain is DTGVSQNPRHKITKRGQNVTFRCDPISEHNRLYWYRQTLGQGPEFLTYFQNEAQLEKSRLLSDRFSAERPKGSFSTLEIQRTEQGDSAMYLCASSPSEATFNYGYTFGSGTRLTVV.

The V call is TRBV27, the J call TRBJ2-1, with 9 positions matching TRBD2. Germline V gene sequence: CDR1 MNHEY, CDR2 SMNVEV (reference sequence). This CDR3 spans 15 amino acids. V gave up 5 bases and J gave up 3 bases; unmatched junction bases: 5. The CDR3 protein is CASSASGMNYNEQFF. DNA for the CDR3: TGTGCCAGCAGTGCTAGCGGGATGAACTACAATGAGCAGTTCTTC.

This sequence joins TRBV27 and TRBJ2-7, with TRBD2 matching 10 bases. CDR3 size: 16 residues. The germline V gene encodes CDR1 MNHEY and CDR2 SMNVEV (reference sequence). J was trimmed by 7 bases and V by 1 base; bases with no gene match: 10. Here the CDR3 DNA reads TGTGCCAGCAGTTTATATAGGCTAGCGGGAGTCGGTGAGCAGTACTTC. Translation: CASSLYRLAGVGEQYF.

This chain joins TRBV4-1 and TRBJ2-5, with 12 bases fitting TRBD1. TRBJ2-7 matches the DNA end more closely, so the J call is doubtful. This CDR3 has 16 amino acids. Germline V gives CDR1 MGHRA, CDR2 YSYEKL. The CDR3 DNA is TGCGCCAGCAGCCGACAAGGGACAGGGGGCTCTGACGAGCAGTACTTC. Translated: CASSRQGTGGSDEQYF.

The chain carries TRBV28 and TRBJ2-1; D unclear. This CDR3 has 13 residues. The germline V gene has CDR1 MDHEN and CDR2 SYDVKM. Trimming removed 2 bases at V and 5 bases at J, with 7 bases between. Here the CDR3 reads CASSLEDNNEQFF. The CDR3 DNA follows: TGTGCCAGCAGTTTAGAGGATAACAATGAGCAGTTCTTC.

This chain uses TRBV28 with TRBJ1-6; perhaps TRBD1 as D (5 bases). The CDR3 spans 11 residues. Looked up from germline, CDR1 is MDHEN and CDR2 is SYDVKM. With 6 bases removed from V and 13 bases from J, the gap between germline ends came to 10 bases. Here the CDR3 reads CASRSGGPLHF. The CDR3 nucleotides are TGTGCCAGCAGGTCCGGGGGTCCCCTCCACTTT.

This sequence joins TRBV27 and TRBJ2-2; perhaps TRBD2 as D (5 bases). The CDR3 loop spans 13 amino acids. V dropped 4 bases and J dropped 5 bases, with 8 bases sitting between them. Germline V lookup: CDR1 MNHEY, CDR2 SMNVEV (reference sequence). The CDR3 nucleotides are TGTGCCAGCAGTTGGACTGGGACCGGGGAGCTGTTTTTT. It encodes CASSWTGTGELFF.

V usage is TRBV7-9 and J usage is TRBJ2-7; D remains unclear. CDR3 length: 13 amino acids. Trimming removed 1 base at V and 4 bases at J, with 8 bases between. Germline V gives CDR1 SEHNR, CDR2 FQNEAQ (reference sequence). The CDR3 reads CASSLVLSYEQYF. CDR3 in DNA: TGTGCCAGCAGCTTAGTACTCTCTTACGAGCAGTACTTC. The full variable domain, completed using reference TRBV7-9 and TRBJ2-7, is DTGVSQNPRHKITKRGQNVTFRCDPISEHNRLYWYRQTLGQGPEFLTYFQNEAQLEKSRLLSDRFSAERPKGSFSTLEIQRTEQGDSAMYLCASSLVLSYEQYFGPGTRLTVT.

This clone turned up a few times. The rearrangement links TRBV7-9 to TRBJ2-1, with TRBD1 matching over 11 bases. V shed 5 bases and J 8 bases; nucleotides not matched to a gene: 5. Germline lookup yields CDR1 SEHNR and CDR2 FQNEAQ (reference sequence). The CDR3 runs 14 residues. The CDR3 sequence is CASSPGQGVDEQFF. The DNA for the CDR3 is TGTGCCAGCAGCCCGGGACAGGGGGTAGATGAGCAGTTCTTC.

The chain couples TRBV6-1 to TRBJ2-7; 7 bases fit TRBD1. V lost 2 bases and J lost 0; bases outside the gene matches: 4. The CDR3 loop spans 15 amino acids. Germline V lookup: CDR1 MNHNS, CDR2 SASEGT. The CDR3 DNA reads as TGTGCCAGCAGTGAACCCAGGGGGTTCTCCTACGAGCAGTACTTC. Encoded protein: CASSEPRGFSYEQYF.

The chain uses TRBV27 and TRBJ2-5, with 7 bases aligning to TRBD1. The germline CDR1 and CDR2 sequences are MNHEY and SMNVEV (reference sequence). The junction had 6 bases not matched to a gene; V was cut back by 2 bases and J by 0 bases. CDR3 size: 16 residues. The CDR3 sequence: CASSLLPTGDQETQYF. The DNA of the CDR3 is TGTGCCAGCAGTTTACTCCCCACAGGGGACCAAGAGACCCAGTACTTC.

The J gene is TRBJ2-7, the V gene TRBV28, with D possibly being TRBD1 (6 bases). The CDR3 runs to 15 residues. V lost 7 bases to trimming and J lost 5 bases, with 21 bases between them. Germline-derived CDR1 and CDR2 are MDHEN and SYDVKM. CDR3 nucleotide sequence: TGTGCCAGCACCCTTACAGGGTTTGGGACCCACGAGCAGTACTTC. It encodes CASTLTGFGTHEQYF. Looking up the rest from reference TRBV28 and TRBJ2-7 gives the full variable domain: DVKVTQSSRYLVKRTGEKVFLECVQDMDHENMFWYRQDPGLGLRLIYFSYDVKMKEKGDIPEGYSVSREKKERFSLILESASTNQTSMYLCASTLTGFGTHEQYFGPGTRLTVT.

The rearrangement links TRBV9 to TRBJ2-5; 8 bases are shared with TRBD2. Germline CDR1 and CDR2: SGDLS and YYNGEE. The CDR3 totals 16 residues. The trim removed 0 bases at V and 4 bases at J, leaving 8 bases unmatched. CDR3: CASSVDWSGSRETQYF. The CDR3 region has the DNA TGTGCCAGCAGCGTAGATTGGAGCGGGAGTCGAGAGACCCAGTACTTC.